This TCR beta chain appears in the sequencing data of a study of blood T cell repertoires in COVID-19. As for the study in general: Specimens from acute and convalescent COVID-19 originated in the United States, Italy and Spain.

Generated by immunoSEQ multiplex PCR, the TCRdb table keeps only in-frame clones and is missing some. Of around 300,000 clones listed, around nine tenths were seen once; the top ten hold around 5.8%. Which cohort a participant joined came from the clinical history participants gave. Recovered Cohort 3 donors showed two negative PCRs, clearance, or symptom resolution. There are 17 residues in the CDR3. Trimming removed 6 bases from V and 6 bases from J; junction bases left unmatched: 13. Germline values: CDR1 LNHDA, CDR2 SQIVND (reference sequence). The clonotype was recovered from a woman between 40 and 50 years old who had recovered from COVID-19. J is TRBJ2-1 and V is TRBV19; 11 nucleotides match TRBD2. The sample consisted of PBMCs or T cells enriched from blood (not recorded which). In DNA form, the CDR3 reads TGTGCCAGTAGCGTTGGGCCACCGGGACTAGCGGCCAATGAGCAGTTCTTC. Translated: CASSVGPPGLAANEQFF.